This is a list of T cell receptor beta chains from one sample in a study of T cells after yellow fever vaccination. One entry per CDR3 protein results from TCRdb running MiXCR on the 5' RACE reads. The sample gives fewer than 400,000 distinct CDR3 sequences, roughly 6.2% of which show up once; approximately 16% is in the top ten. Sequencing used PBMCs, obtained 5 days after the yellow fever booster vaccination. Receptors originate from a man aged 25-40 years who received the YFV17D yellow fever vaccine. Both conserved end residues are part of each CDR3. D genes are given only for firm matches.

CDR3aa: CASSQDRGGRAFYNEQFF
j_gene: TRBJ2-1
d_gene: TRBD2
v_gene: TRBV14

CDR3aa: CASSQTTNTGELFF
j_gene: TRBJ2-2
d_gene: NA
v_gene: TRBV11-2

CDR3aa: CATARGNAQETQYF
j_gene: TRBJ2-5
d_gene: TRBD1
v_gene: TRBV5-1

CDR3aa: CASSLGGLSYNEQFF
j_gene: TRBJ2-1
d_gene: NA
v_gene: TRBV12-3/TRBV12-4

CDR3aa: CSARGTRESQETQYF
j_gene: TRBJ2-5
d_gene: NA
v_gene: TRBV20-1

CDR3aa: CARSSALETTNTEAFF
j_gene: TRBJ1-1
d_gene: NA
v_gene: TRBV5-3

CDR3aa: CASSQFRTSSHEQFF
j_gene: TRBJ2-1
d_gene: TRBD2
v_gene: TRBV4-3

CDR3aa: CASSLEAGANTGELFF
j_gene: TRBJ2-2
d_gene: TRBD2
v_gene: TRBV5-1

CDR3aa: CASSDYGYTF
j_gene: TRBJ1-2
d_gene: NA
v_gene: TRBV28

CDR3aa: CASFDRGYEQYF
j_gene: TRBJ2-7
d_gene: TRBD1
v_gene: TRBV10-2

CDR3aa: CSAQRPGQGDF
j_gene: TRBJ2-7
d_gene: NA
v_gene: TRBV20-1

CDR3aa: CASSSRGSGGLTYEQYF
j_gene: TRBJ2-7
d_gene: NA
v_gene: TRBV5-1

CDR3aa: CASSLGLGHKPYEQYF
j_gene: TRBJ2-7
d_gene: NA
v_gene: TRBV13

CDR3aa: CASSRGTSGRAGTGELFF
j_gene: TRBJ2-2
d_gene: TRBD2
v_gene: TRBV11-2

CDR3aa: CSVETGGNTEAFF
j_gene: TRBJ1-1
d_gene: TRBD1
v_gene: TRBV29-1

CDR3aa: CASSPQPLQGNINQPQHF
j_gene: TRBJ1-5
d_gene: TRBD1
v_gene: TRBV19

CDR3aa: CASSSDAGQETQYF
j_gene: TRBJ2-5
d_gene: NA
v_gene: TRBV18

CDR3aa: CSVELMSLTSGTADTQYF
j_gene: TRBJ2-3
d_gene: TRBD2
v_gene: TRBV29-1

CDR3aa: CASSRLSSDTQYF
j_gene: TRBJ2-3
d_gene: NA
v_gene: TRBV12-3/TRBV12-4

CDR3aa: CSARDQTSGSLTPFF
j_gene: TRBJ2-1
d_gene: TRBD2
v_gene: TRBV20-1

CDR3aa: CASSIGTSGETQYF
j_gene: TRBJ2-5
d_gene: TRBD2
v_gene: TRBV6-1

CDR3aa: CASSLVPLVGGELFF
j_gene: TRBJ2-2
d_gene: NA
v_gene: TRBV5-6

CDR3aa: CASSIKGGTDTQYF
j_gene: TRBJ2-3
d_gene: NA
v_gene: TRBV6-1

CDR3aa: CASSEALPYNEQFF
j_gene: TRBJ2-1
d_gene: NA
v_gene: TRBV2

CDR3aa: CASTPRGGRIEQFF
j_gene: TRBJ2-1
d_gene: TRBD2
v_gene: TRBV12-3/TRBV12-4

CDR3aa: CASRGGGYNEQFF
j_gene: TRBJ2-1
d_gene: TRBD2
v_gene: TRBV27

CDR3aa: CASSLDRAGATDTQYF
j_gene: TRBJ2-3
d_gene: NA
v_gene: TRBV11-3

CDR3aa: CASSDTFVPKNIQYF
j_gene: TRBJ2-4
d_gene: NA
v_gene: TRBV2

CDR3aa: CASSLAGTNPSGQFF
j_gene: TRBJ2-1
d_gene: TRBD2
v_gene: TRBV7-2

CDR3aa: CASSQQADTQYF
j_gene: TRBJ2-3
d_gene: NA
v_gene: TRBV11-2

CDR3aa: CASRQRSGVYEQYF
j_gene: TRBJ2-7
d_gene: NA
v_gene: TRBV7-2

CDR3aa: CASRGTGALFF
j_gene: TRBJ2-2
d_gene: TRBD1
v_gene: TRBV12-3/TRBV12-4

CDR3aa: CASSMGEQFF
j_gene: TRBJ2-1
d_gene: NA
v_gene: TRBV21-1

CDR3aa: CASAGGFDTEAFF
j_gene: TRBJ1-1
d_gene: TRBD1
v_gene: TRBV5-1

CDR3aa: CASSNSVDTQYF
j_gene: TRBJ2-3
d_gene: NA
v_gene: TRBV6-2/TRBV6-3

CDR3aa: CASRHRQSNTEAFF
j_gene: TRBJ1-1
d_gene: NA
v_gene: TRBV19

CDR3aa: CASSSTGGFNEKLFF
j_gene: TRBJ1-4
d_gene: TRBD1
v_gene: TRBV12-3/TRBV12-4

CDR3aa: CASSSGRAQYF
j_gene: TRBJ2-5
d_gene: NA
v_gene: TRBV7-9

CDR3aa: CSAGDRGRRTEAFF
j_gene: TRBJ1-1
d_gene: TRBD1
v_gene: TRBV20-1

CDR3aa: CSAKSIRDSQTTDTQYF
j_gene: TRBJ2-3
d_gene: NA
v_gene: TRBV20-1

CDR3aa: CASSLDPRKETQYF
j_gene: TRBJ2-5
d_gene: NA
v_gene: TRBV11-2

CDR3aa: CSASYVGGSTDTQYF
j_gene: TRBJ2-3
d_gene: NA
v_gene: TRBV20-1

CDR3aa: CASAVELSRRYNEQFF
j_gene: TRBJ2-1
d_gene: NA
v_gene: TRBV5-1

CDR3aa: CASNVGKGTAQFF
j_gene: TRBJ2-1
d_gene: NA
v_gene: TRBV6-2/TRBV6-3

CDR3aa: CASSPPGPEAFF
j_gene: TRBJ1-1
d_gene: NA
v_gene: TRBV7-3

CDR3aa: CASSQMPGSDLVGGYEQYF
j_gene: TRBJ2-7
d_gene: NA
v_gene: TRBV4-1

CDR3aa: CASSPSHEGSIQYF
j_gene: TRBJ2-4
d_gene: NA
v_gene: TRBV7-3

CDR3aa: CATSEGGKYNEQFF
j_gene: TRBJ2-1
d_gene: NA
v_gene: TRBV24-1

CDR3aa: CSAPKTVQETQYF
j_gene: TRBJ2-5
d_gene: NA
v_gene: TRBV20-1

CDR3aa: CSARRLDSVQYF
j_gene: TRBJ2-7
d_gene: NA
v_gene: TRBV20-1

CDR3aa: CSVQGRTNPSGANVLTF
j_gene: TRBJ2-6
d_gene: NA
v_gene: TRBV29-1